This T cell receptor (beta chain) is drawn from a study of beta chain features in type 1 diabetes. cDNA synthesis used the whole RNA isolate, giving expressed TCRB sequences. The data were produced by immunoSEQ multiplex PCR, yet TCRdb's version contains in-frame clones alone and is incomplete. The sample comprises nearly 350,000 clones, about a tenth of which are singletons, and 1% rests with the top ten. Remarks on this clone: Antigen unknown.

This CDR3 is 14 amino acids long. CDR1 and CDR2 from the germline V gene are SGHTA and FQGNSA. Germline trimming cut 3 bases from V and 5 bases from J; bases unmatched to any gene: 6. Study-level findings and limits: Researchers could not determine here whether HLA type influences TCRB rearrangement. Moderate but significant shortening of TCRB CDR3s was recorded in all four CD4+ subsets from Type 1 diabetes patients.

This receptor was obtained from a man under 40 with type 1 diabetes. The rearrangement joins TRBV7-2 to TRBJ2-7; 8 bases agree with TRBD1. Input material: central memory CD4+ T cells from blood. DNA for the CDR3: TGTGCCAGCAGCTTTGGCGACAGGGGAGACGAGCAGTACTTC. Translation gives CASSFGDRGDEQYF.